Below, 11 T cell receptor beta chains from the same sample are listed, as sequenced in a study of shared clonotypes between healthy human individuals. TCRdb keeps only in-frame clones here, not all; method: immunoSEQ multiplex PCR. The table shows roughly 1,000,000 clones, with around 78% occurring only once. The sample was memory CD4+ T cells from PBMCs. Subset: CD45RA-negative fraction. All receptors derive from a man between 18 and 35 years old in good health. Some clones in this sample may be carry-over from other donors' samples.

The chain employs TRBV7-9 and TRBJ2-3; TRBD1 matches at 7 bases. The V segment lost 5 bases and the J segment 0 bases; nucleotides outside the gene matches: 17. CDR3 size: 19 residues. Germline loops: CDR1 SEHNR, CDR2 FQNEAQ (reference sequence). The CDR3 DNA reads TGTGCCAGCAGCCTCCGACCGGGACAGATAGTCCAAAGCACAGATACGCAGTATTTT. Protein sequence: CASSLRPGQIVQSTDTQYF. Supplemented by reference TRBV7-9 and TRBJ2-3, the full variable domain reads DTGVSQNPRHKITKRGQNVTFRCDPISEHNRLYWYRQTLGQGPEFLTYFQNEAQLEKSRLLSDRFSAERPKGSFSTLEIQRTEQGDSAMYLCASSLRPGQIVQSTDTQYFGPGTRLTVL.

The chain carries TRBV30 and TRBJ2-7, with 8 bases that match TRBD2. The CDR3 is 12 residues long. The ends lost 2 bases at V and 6 bases at J; junction bases unmatched: 3. CDR1 GTSNPN and CDR2 SVGIG come from the germline V gene (reference sequence). The DNA of the CDR3 is TGTGCCTGGAGTTTGAGCGGGAGCGAGCAGTACTTC. Translated: CAWSLSGSEQYF.

The J gene is TRBJ2-5, the V gene TRBV28; D is undetermined. The CDR3 totals 13 residues. The germline V gene has CDR1 MDHEN and CDR2 SYDVKM. V lost 6 bases, J lost 1 base, and 9 bases lay in between. CDR3 region: CASSPGIQETQYF. The CDR3 nucleotides read TGTGCCAGCAGCCCAGGAATCCAAGAGACCCAGTACTTC.

This clone occurred many times. The chain recombines TRBV11-3 with TRBJ2-1; 9 bases are a match to TRBD2. In germline, CDR1 is SGHNT, CDR2 YENEEA. The CDR3 runs 15 residues. J lost 8 bases, V lost 2 bases, and 7 bases had no gene match. The DNA of the CDR3 is TGTGCCAGCAGCTTACGTAGCGGGAGCGCCGATGAGCAGTTCTTC. Protein: CASSLRSGSADEQFF.

In its sample, this clone was seen many times. V and J are TRBV5-1 and TRBJ1-3; TRBD1 is a possible D gene (5 bases). Trimming pared 3 bases from V and 4 bases from J, leaving 23 bases between. This CDR3 has 18 amino acids. Germline assignment: CDR1 SGHRS and CDR2 YFSETQ. Here the CDR3 reads CASSSVTRWGERGNTIYF. The CDR3 nucleotides are TGCGCCAGCAGCTCGGTGACTCGGTGGGGGGAAAGGGGAAACACCATATATTTT.

J is TRBJ2-3 and V is TRBV11-2; D remains ambiguous. V gave up 0 bases and J gave up 2 bases, with 9 bases separating them. From germline, CDR1 is SGHAT and CDR2 FQNNGV. The CDR3 consists of 15 residues. The CDR3 here is CASSLDPVSTDTQYF. Written as DNA, the CDR3 is TGTGCCAGCAGCTTAGATCCAGTTTCCACAGATACGCAGTATTTT.

The chain couples TRBV5-1 to TRBJ2-5; D possibly matches TRBD1 or TRBD2 (6 bases each). The CDR3 runs 15 residues. The germline V gene encodes CDR1 SGHRS and CDR2 YFSETQ. The V end lost 4 bases, the J end lost 5 bases, and 18 bases lay between the germline ends. CDR3 DNA sequence: TGCGCCAGCAGCACCCGGGCCGGGGGCCTGGAGACCCAGTACTTC. Its protein product is CASSTRAGGLETQYF.

The chain employs TRBV28 and TRBJ1-2, with a tentative D call TRBD1 (5 bases). V lost 5 bases, J lost 4 bases, and 17 bases lay in between. Germline V lookup: CDR1 MDHEN, CDR2 SYDVKM. This CDR3 spans 15 amino acids. The CDR3 region is CASSPAGSGTYGYTF. CDR3 coding DNA: TGTGCCAGCAGTCCGGCGGGGTCTGGGACCTATGGCTACACCTTC.

This CDR3 reads CASSPTTKGRETQYF. The CDR3 DNA sequence: TGTGCCAGCAGTCCCACCACTAAGGGTCGAGAGACCCAGTACTTC. J is TRBJ2-5 and V is TRBV28, with unresolved D. There are 15 residues in the CDR3. The ends were cut back, 5 bases at V and 4 bases at J, with 17 bases in the middle. Looked up from germline, CDR1 is MDHEN and CDR2 is SYDVKM.

The chain has TRBV7-3 and TRBJ2-6; D is possibly TRBD1 (5 bases). CDR3 length equals 17 residues. V was trimmed by 3 bases and J by 1 base, leaving 13 bases between them. Per the germline V gene, CDR1 is SGHTA and CDR2 is FQGTGA. The DNA for the CDR3 is TGTGCCAGCAGCTTCAAGCCCAGGGCTTCTGGGGCCAACGTCCTGACTTTC. Translated, it gives CASSFKPRASGANVLTF. The entire variable domain, with the rest obtained from reference TRBV7-3 and TRBJ2-6, is as follows: GAGVSQTPSNKVTEKGKYVELRCDPISGHTALYWYRQSLGQGPEFLIYFQGTGAADDSGLPNDRFFAVRPEGSVSTLKIQRTERGDSAVYLCASSFKPRASGANVLTFGAGSRLTVL.

The chain joins TRBV19 to TRBJ2-2, with 8 bases that match TRBD1. The ends lost 6 bases at V and 3 bases at J; junction bases unmatched: 3. The CDR3 extends over 14 amino acids. From germline, CDR1 is LNHDA and CDR2 SQIVND (reference sequence). Here the CDR3 DNA reads TGTGCCAGTAGACGGGGACAGGACACCGGGGAGCTGTTTTTT. Protein: CASRRGQDTGELFF.